Given below is one TCR beta chain in context. Per the original data handling: Reference gene primers were amplified, and this amplification served to estimate nucleated cell counts. Repertoires were generated with immunoSEQ multiplex PCR, while TCRdb's copy carries only in-frame clones and drops some. The V and J calls and the clone size are those of that table, but D and trimming were determined from the DNA. The data show roughly 84,000 clones, with approximately 80% seen just once and about 16% held by the top ten. This CDR3 spans 13 amino acids. V lost 6 bases, J lost 1 base, and 2 bases stayed unmatched. Germline V gene data show CDR1 as SGHTA and CDR2 as FQGNSA. The data derive from a study of blood T cell repertoires in COVID-19. Overall study context: Sites in the United States, Italy and Spain provided acute and convalescent COVID-19 samples. In each case, the material was cDNA or gDNA derived from T cells, B-cell-depleted T cells, or PBMCs.

This clonotype was sampled from a woman aged 80 or older with acute or convalescent COVID-19. The rearrangement uses TRBV7-2 and TRBJ2-5; 7 bases line up with TRBD2. The specimen sequenced was peripheral blood. The chain's CDR3 is CASRLAIQETQYF. For the CDR3, the DNA is TGTGCCAGCAGACTAGCGATCCAAGAGACCCAGTACTTC.